These T cell receptor beta chains were read from a single sample in a study of metastatic and nonmetastatic thyroid tumors. MiXCR was used by TCRdb to re-call the PCR reads. The table records about 18,000 clones, roughly 26% of them present only once. Material: adjacent normal tissue. The receptors were gathered from a female donor with papillary thyroid cancer or a benign thyroid nodule (not recorded which). Some clones in this sample may be carry-over from other donors' samples. Both conserved end residues are part of each CDR3. The order of the fields is J gene, clone size, V gene, D gene, CDR3 DNA, CDR3 protein. D genes are given only for firm matches. Some rows mark clone size as missing; the rest say once, few, many or name a class of expanded clone.

TRBJ2-3 many TRBV9 TRBD2 TGTGCCAGCAGCGTAGGAAGCGGGAGGGCCCAAGATACGCAGTATTTT CASSVGSGRAQDTQYF
TRBJ1-1 many TRBV12-3/TRBV12-4 NA TGTGCCAGCAGTTTACTAGGGACCAACACTGAAGCTTTCTTT CASSLLGTNTEAFF
TRBJ2-1 few TRBV2 TRBD2 TGTGCCAGCAGGGGGGGGGATGAGCAGTTCTTC CASRGGDEQFF
TRBJ1-6 few TRBV28 NA TGTGCCAGCAGCCCGAAGGGACTGGGCTTGGCCCTCCACTTT CASSPKGLGLALHF
TRBJ2-3 few TRBV11-1 TRBD2 TGTGCCAGCAGCTCCTCTAATAGCGGGATACTCTCAGATACGCAGTATTTT CASSSSNSGILSDTQYF
TRBJ1-1 few TRBV11-2 NA TGTGCCAGCAGCTTAGTCGCGGGGAGGACTGAAGCTTTCTTT CASSLVAGRTEAFF
TRBJ2-6 NA TRBV12-3/TRBV12-4 NA TGTGCCAGCAGACCTACAGGTGCTGGGGCCAACGTCCTGACTTTC CASRPTGAGANVLTF
TRBJ1-5 few TRBV12-3/TRBV12-4 NA TGTGCCAGCAGTTTTGGGTCTAGCATCGGCAATCAGCCCCAGCATTTT CASSFGSSIGNQPQHF
TRBJ2-2 few TRBV27 TRBD1 TGTGCCAGCAGTGAGACAGGGAAGAACACCGGGGAGCTGTTTTTT CASSETGKNTGELFF
TRBJ2-1 few TRBV27 NA TGTGCCAGCAGTCCCCTGATTGGGTCTGAGCAGTTCTTC CASSPLIGSEQFF
TRBJ2-5 few TRBV6-5 TRBD2 TGTGCCAGCAGTTACCTCGGGGGGTCGGAGACCCAGTACTTC CASSYLGGSETQYF
TRBJ2-2 few TRBV11-3 NA TGTGCCAGCAGCTTAGAGGAGCGGACCGGGGAGCTGTTTTTT CASSLEERTGELFF
TRBJ2-1 few TRBV28 TRBD2 TGTGCCAGCAATGGCGGGAGGTCCTACAATGAGCAGTTCTTC CASNGGRSYNEQFF
TRBJ2-1 NA TRBV28 NA TGTGCTAGCAGTTTTCAGGGTCTGCTTGAGCAGTTCTTC CASSFQGLLEQFF
TRBJ2-7 many TRBV12-3/TRBV12-4 TRBD2 TGTGCCAGCAGCCGCGGCGGTAGCGGGACCTGGGAGCAGTACTTC CASSRGGSGTWEQYF
TRBJ1-1 few TRBV6-1 TRBD1 TGTGCCAGCAGTGAAGCATACGGGACAGACTACACTGAAGCTTTCTTT CASSEAYGTDYTEAFF
TRBJ2-7 NA TRBV28 TRBD2 TGTGCCAGCAGTTGTACTAGCGGTAGCGAGCAGTACTTC CASSCTSGSEQYF
TRBJ1-3 few TRBV27 NA TGTGCCAGCAGTTTTAAAGGACAGGGAAACACCATATATTTT CASSFKGQGNTIYF